This TCR beta chain was obtained from a study of blood T cell repertoires in COVID-19. Per the original methods: From reference gene primer amplification, estimates of nucleated cell counts were derived. This table comes from immunoSEQ multiplex PCR, and its TCRdb copy is limited to in-frame clones, with some not included. V, J and clone size were drawn from that table, and D and trimming were deduced from the DNA. The table shows about 230,000 clones, with approximately 90% occurring only once. With 4 bases removed from V and 10 bases from J, the gap between germline ends came to 12 bases. There are 12 residues in the CDR3. CDR1 is SGHRS, CDR2 YFSETQ, per germline.

The rearrangement uses TRBV5-1 and TRBJ2-1; TRBD1 is a possible D gene (6 bases). The TCR sequence derives from a man under 40 with COVID-19, enrolled during active disease. Sequenced sample: peripheral blood. In DNA, the CDR3 is TGCGCCAGCAGCGGGGACACCGCAGAGCAGTTCTTC. Its protein product is CASSGDTAEQFF. The entire variable domain, with the rest obtained from reference TRBV5-1 and TRBJ2-1, is as follows: KAGVTQTPRYLIKTRGQQVTLSCSPISGHRSVSWYQQTPGQGLQFLFEYFSETQRNKGNFPGRFSGRQFSNSRSEMNVSTLELGDSALYLCASSGDTAEQFFGPGTRLTVL.